The source of this T cell receptor (beta chain) is a study of blood T cell repertoires in COVID-19. Overall study: Sites in the United States, Italy and Spain provided acute and convalescent COVID-19 samples. PBMCs, B-cell-depleted T cells, or T cells were the source of the cDNA or gDNA that made up the material.

Germline assignment: CDR1 SNHLY and CDR2 FYNNEI. The length of the CDR3 is 15 residues. V shed 4 bases and J shed 0 bases, with 13 bases lying between them. In the study's own analysis: Reference gene primer amplification in the assay estimated nucleated cell counts. Only in-frame clones appear in the TCRdb table, and some are missing; sequencing was by immunoSEQ multiplex PCR. V, J and clone size are those of that table, while D and trimming were read from the DNA. The profile covers just under 65,000 clones, with about 76% appearing a single time and around 5% taken by the ten largest. The gene calls are TRBV2 and TRBJ2-7; TRBD1 might be the D (5 bases). Sequencing was done on a sample of peripheral blood. The sequence was collected from a human donor in a cohort sampled during active COVID-19. DNA for the CDR3: TGTGCCAGCAGTGTCGTCAGGGAACCCTCCTACGAGCAGTACTTC. It specifies CASSVVREPSYEQYF.